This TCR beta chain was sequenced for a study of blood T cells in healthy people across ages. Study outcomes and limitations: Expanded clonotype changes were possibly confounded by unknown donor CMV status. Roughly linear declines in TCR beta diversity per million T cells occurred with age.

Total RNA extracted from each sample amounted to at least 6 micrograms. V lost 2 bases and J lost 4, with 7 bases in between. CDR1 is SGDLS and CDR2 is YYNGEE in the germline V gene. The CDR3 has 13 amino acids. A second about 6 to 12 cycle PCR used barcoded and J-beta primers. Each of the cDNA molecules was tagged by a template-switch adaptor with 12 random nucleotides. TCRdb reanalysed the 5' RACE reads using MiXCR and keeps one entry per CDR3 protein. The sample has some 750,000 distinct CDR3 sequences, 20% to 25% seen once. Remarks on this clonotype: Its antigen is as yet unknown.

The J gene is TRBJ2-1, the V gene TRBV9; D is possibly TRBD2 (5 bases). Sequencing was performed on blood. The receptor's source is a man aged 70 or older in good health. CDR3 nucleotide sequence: TGTGCCAGCAGCGTGACTATGTACAATGAGCAGTTCTTC. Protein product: CASSVTMYNEQFF.